This entry describes one TCR beta chain. The record originates from a study of blood T cell repertoires in COVID-19. At the level of the study: Whether acute or convalescent, the COVID-19 samples came from the United States, Italy and Spain.

The protocol was immunoSEQ multiplex PCR, while the TCRdb copy is restricted to in-frame clones and leaves out a portion. The sample shows under 250,000 clones, roughly 80% of them seen only once. Germline V lookup: CDR1 SGHKS, CDR2 YYEKEE (reference sequence). Between the trimmed V and J ends, which lost 4 bases and 8 bases, there was a span of 10 bases. The CDR3 runs to 12 residues. The chain combines TRBV5-5 with TRBJ2-4; D gene ambiguous. The sample consisted of peripheral blood. The TCR sequence derives from an older woman with active or convalescent COVID-19. The DNA of the CDR3 is TGTGCCAGCAGCCTCGCGGAAGACATTCAGTACTTC. It specifies CASSLAEDIQYF.